Following are 14 T cell receptor beta chains from one sample sequenced in a study of OX40 agonist ivuxolimab in advanced cancers. Some clones are missing from TCRdb's copy, which holds only in-frame ones; the method was immunoSEQ multiplex PCR. This sample carries 55,000 to 65,000 clones, about nine tenths of them seen once, and the ten largest clones take roughly 21%. The material was CD4+ or CD8+ T cells sorted from blood, obtained in a trial of the OX40 agonist ivuxolimab. The source is an adult with an advanced solid tumor such as melanoma, head and neck, liver or kidney cancer.

The gene calls are TRBV6-5 and TRBJ2-5; 7 bases fit TRBD1. Losses at the gene ends were 5 bases for V and 2 bases for J; bases not matched to a gene: 5. Germline V CDR1 and CDR2: MNHEY, SVGAGI. This CDR3 is built from 14 residues. CDR3 in amino acids: CASSPRDRQETQYF. In DNA form, the CDR3 reads TGTGCCAGCAGTCCCCGGGACAGACAAGAGACCCAGTACTTC.

The chain combines TRBV27 with TRBJ2-3; D call uncertain. V lost 2 bases and J lost 2, with 5 bases in between. Per the germline V gene, CDR1 is MNHEY and CDR2 is SMNVEV (reference sequence). CDR3 size: 13 residues. The DNA for the CDR3 is TGTGCCAGCAGTTTACCGTACACAGATACGCAGTATTTT. Translation: CASSLPYTDTQYF.

The rearrangement joins TRBV6-5 to TRBJ2-1, with D possibly being TRBD2 (5 bases). Germline V gene lookup returns CDR1 MNHEY and CDR2 SVGAGI. Trimming cost V 1 base and J 8 bases, with 15 bases left between them. The CDR3 is 15 amino acids. The CDR3 bases are TGTGCCAGCAGTTACTTCGGCTCGGCGGGTGATGAGCAGTTCTTC. It yields the protein CASSYFGSAGDEQFF.

The J gene is TRBJ1-1, the V gene TRBV30, with D unclear. CDR3 length: 12 residues. V was clipped by 2 bases and J by 10 bases, with 14 bases between them. CDR1 is GTSNPN, CDR2 SVGIG, per germline (reference sequence). The CDR3: CAWSRGRSGAFF. The CDR3 DNA follows: TGTGCCTGGAGTCGGGGAAGGTCCGGAGCTTTCTTT.

This clone was recorded once. The chain recombines TRBV9 with TRBJ2-5; TRBD2 aligns across 7 bases. V dropped 1 base and J dropped 2; count of bases not matched to a gene: 5. The V gene's germline CDR1 is SGDLS and CDR2 YYNGEE. CDR3 length equals 15 residues. The CDR3 sequence: CASSVLGRGQETQYF. DNA of the CDR3: TGTGCCAGCAGCGTACTAGGGCGGGGGCAAGAGACCCAGTACTTC.

In its sample, this clone was seen a few times. The chain couples TRBV15 to TRBJ2-4, with D hard to call. Trimming took off 0 bases at V and 8 bases at J, with 11 bases between the two ends. Per the germline V gene, CDR1 is LNHNV and CDR2 is YYDKDF (reference sequence). This CDR3 has 14 amino acids. This CDR3 reads CATSRDNAADIQYF. The CDR3 DNA is TGTGCCACCAGCAGAGATAATGCCGCAGACATTCAGTACTTC.

The V gene is TRBV28, the J gene TRBJ2-2; a possible D gene is TRBD1 (5 bases). Trimming removed 11 bases from V and 3 bases from J, with 16 bases in between. Per the germline V gene, CDR1 is MDHEN and CDR2 is SYDVKM. The CDR3 sequence is 14 residues long. Here the CDR3 DNA reads TGTGCCGCCCTTCGCACAGGCGACACCGGGGAGCTGTTTTTT. The encoded protein is CAALRTGDTGELFF. Filled out from reference TRBV28 and TRBJ2-2, the complete variable domain reads DVKVTQSSRYLVKRTGEKVFLECVQDMDHENMFWYRQDPGLGLRLIYFSYDVKMKEKGDIPEGYSVSREKKERFSLILESASTNQTSMYLCAALRTGDTGELFFGEGSRLTVL.

V and J are TRBV5-6 and TRBJ2-1, with 12 nucleotides matching TRBD2. The CDR3 has 15 residues. V trimming: 4 bases; J trimming: 4 bases; junction bases outside the gene matches: 3. Germline CDR1 is SGHDT and CDR2 is YYEEEE. The CDR3 reads CASSPGLAGYNEQFF. The DNA for the CDR3 is TGTGCCAGCAGCCCCGGACTAGCGGGATACAATGAGCAGTTCTTC.

The chain joins TRBV28 to TRBJ1-5, with D perhaps matching TRBD1 (5 bases). The V gene lost 0 bases and the J gene lost 0 bases, with 9 bases spanning the gap. The germline V gene encodes CDR1 MDHEN and CDR2 SYDVKM. The CDR3 sequence is 16 residues long. CDR3 bases: TGTGCCAGCAGTTTATGGACGGGGGATAGCAATCAGCCCCAGCATTTT. The encoded protein is CASSLWTGDSNQPQHF. Complete variable domain (other parts from reference TRBV28 and TRBJ1-5): DVKVTQSSRYLVKRTGEKVFLECVQDMDHENMFWYRQDPGLGLRLIYFSYDVKMKEKGDIPEGYSVSREKKERFSLILESASTNQTSMYLCASSLWTGDSNQPQHFGDGTRLSIL.

The J gene is TRBJ2-7, the V gene TRBV20-1; the D call may be TRBD1 or TRBD2 (6 bases each). The CDR3 runs 11 residues. The V gene lost 6 bases and the J gene lost 6 bases, with 12 bases spanning the gap. CDR1 and CDR2 (germline): DFQATT, SNEGSKA (reference sequence). This chain's CDR3 is CSATGGSEQYV. CDR3 sequence (DNA): TGCAGTGCCACCGGGGGCTCCGAGCAGTACGTC.

This clone was observed a few times. The V and J genes are TRBV30 and TRBJ2-3; D not resolved. This CDR3 is built from 11 residues. The germline V gene encodes CDR1 GTSNPN and CDR2 SVGIG (reference sequence). Trimming left V 0 bases short and J 10 bases short, with 8 bases between. The CDR3 region has the DNA TGTGCCTGGAGTGTTCGGTTAGCGCAGTATTTT. It yields the protein CAWSVRLAQYF.

V usage is TRBV7-8 and J usage is TRBJ2-1, with no clear D. CDR3 length: 13 residues. CDR1 and CDR2 (germline): SGHVS, FQNEAQ. The V end was cut by 6 bases, the J end by 7 bases, with 13 bases between. Here the CDR3 DNA reads TGTGCCAGCAGTTCAAAGTGGGAAAATGAGCAGTTCTTC. This translates into CASSSKWENEQFF.

This chain links TRBV4-1 with TRBJ2-1; 9 bases map to TRBD2. The V and J ends lost 0 bases and 5 bases, in that order; junction bases with no gene match: 8. CDR1 and CDR2 from the germline V gene are MGHRA and YSYEKL. This CDR3 spans 17 amino acids. The DNA of the CDR3 is TGCGCCAGCAGCCAAGATCGCGGGGGGGCCGTGGACAATGAGCAGTTCTTC. Protein: CASSQDRGGAVDNEQFF.

This sequence joins TRBV27 and TRBJ1-1; D ambiguous. The V gene's germline CDR1 is MNHEY and CDR2 SMNVEV (reference sequence). The V end was cut by 10 bases, the J end by 8 bases, with 14 bases between. This CDR3 has 11 amino acids. CDR3 nucleotides: TGTGCCACCATGACACATTTCGAAGCTTTCTTT. Amino acid sequence: CATMTHFEAFF.